These 16 T cell receptor beta chains came from one sample sequenced in a study of metastatic and nonmetastatic thyroid tumors (dated by TCRdb to between 2020 and 2021). Libraries were prepared through PCR. Sequencing was performed on an Illumina HiSeq 4000. Using fastp at Q25 and MiXCR, TCRdb reprocessed the public reads and kept productive beta chains. This sample is represented by tens of thousands of clones; around 28% of them were singletons. 6% to 8% of the sample belongs to the ten largest clones. No patient had received any treatment before thyroid surgery. Sequencing input: blood. Receptors originate from a female donor with papillary thyroid cancer or a benign thyroid nodule (not recorded which). Some clones in this sample may be carry-over from other donors' samples.

J is TRBJ1-2 and V is TRBV20-1; D gene ambiguous. Germline-derived CDR1 and CDR2 are DFQATT and SNEGSKA (reference sequence). The CDR3 extends over 13 amino acids. V lost 7 bases and J lost 3, with 15 bases in between. The CDR3, as DNA: TGCAGTGTGACCCCTAGGGCGGACTATGGCTACACCTTC. It specifies CSVTPRADYGYTF.

This clone showed up many times. The chain is built from TRBV29-1 and TRBJ2-7, with TRBD1 identical over 10 bases. CDR1 is SQVTM, CDR2 ANQGSEA, per germline. This CDR3 spans 12 amino acids. V lost 8 bases to trimming and J lost 4 bases; unmatched junction nucleotides: 5. The CDR3 DNA reads as TGCAGCACTCGGGACAGGGGATACGAGCAGTACTTC. Translated, it gives CSTRDRGYEQYF.

This chain connects TRBV5-4 to TRBJ2-3, with 7 positions matching TRBD1. Germline CDR1 and CDR2: SGHNT and YYREEE (reference sequence). The ends lost 3 bases at V and 0 bases at J; junction bases unmatched: 7. The CDR3 contains 16 residues. CDR3 region: CASSWSRGQSTDTQYF. For the CDR3, the DNA is TGTGCCAGCAGCTGGAGCAGGGGACAGAGCACAGATACGCAGTATTTT.

The genes are TRBV11-2 and TRBJ1-3; the D gene is possibly TRBD1 (6 bases). Germline V gene sequence: CDR1 SGHAT, CDR2 FQNNGV. CDR3 length: 16 amino acids. Trimming left V 0 bases short and J 3 bases short, with 12 bases between. CDR3 in DNA: TGTGCCAGCAGCTTAGACGGCGGGACAATTGGAAACACCATATATTTT. This gives the protein CASSLDGGTIGNTIYF.

This clone was found many times. The rearrangement uses TRBV12-3 or TRBV12-4 and TRBJ2-5, with 11 nucleotides matching TRBD2. V was clipped by 2 bases and J by 4 bases; unmatched bases: 6. The CDR3 contains 16 residues. CDR3: CASSLWGSGRVETQYF. CDR3 coding DNA: TGTGCCAGCAGTTTATGGGGTAGCGGGAGGGTAGAGACCCAGTACTTC.

CDR3 residues: CSAGTSGGGTQYF. The CDR3 DNA reads as TGCAGTGCCGGAACTAGCGGGGGCGGGACGCAGTATTTT. The chain has TRBV20-1 and TRBJ2-3; 11 positions agree with TRBD2. The CDR3 totals 13 residues. V lost 6 bases and J lost 9; bases outside the gene matches: 8. The germline gives CDR1 DFQATT, CDR2 SNEGSKA (reference sequence).

Only a few counts were recorded for this clone. J is TRBJ1-2 and V is TRBV10-1; 7 nucleotides agree with TRBD1. The CDR3 sequence is 13 residues long. Per the germline V gene, CDR1 is WNHNN and CDR2 is SYGVQD (reference sequence). J lost 7 bases, V lost 6 bases, and 8 bases had no gene match. The CDR3 region has the DNA TGCGCCAGCAGAGAGGACAGGCAAATTGGCTACACCTTC. Translated: CASREDRQIGYTF.

This clone has only a few counts. The chain uses TRBV27 and TRBJ2-1; no clear D. Trimming took off 3 bases at V and 11 bases at J, with 5 bases between the two ends. The germline V gene has CDR1 MNHEY and CDR2 SMNVEV (reference sequence). There are 10 residues in the CDR3. CDR3 loop: CASSFPKQFF. The DNA for the CDR3 is TGTGCCAGCAGTTTCCCGAAGCAGTTCTTC.

At least ten counts were recorded for this clone. The chain has TRBV9 and TRBJ1-3, with 7 positions matching TRBD1. Germline assignment: CDR1 SGDLS and CDR2 YYNGEE. V shed 4 bases and J 0 bases; nucleotides not matched to a gene: 7. This CDR3 has 16 residues. The CDR3 region has the DNA TGTGCCAGCAGCCCGCGGACAGGCCTCTCTGGAAACACCATATATTTT. It is translated as CASSPRTGLSGNTIYF.

About this clone: The junction departs from germline at one end; a sequencing error may be responsible. The gene calls are TRBV12-3 or TRBV12-4 and TRBJ1-1; TRBD1 matches 8 bases. The CDR3 extends over 13 amino acids. The DNA for the CDR3 is TGTGCCGGCAGTACTACAGGACAGGGCCGAGCTTTCTTT. Residues: CAGSTTGQGRAFF.

The CDR3 DNA is TGTGCCAGCGGATTTCCCCGCGGCGGCGGCAATCAGCCCCAGCATTTT. Amino acids: CASGFPRGGGNQPQHF. V usage is TRBV6-2 or TRBV6-3 and J usage is TRBJ1-5; D is unclear. V gave up 8 bases and J gave up 2 bases, with 19 bases separating them. Germline loops: CDR1 MNHEY, CDR2 SVGEGT. The CDR3 has 16 amino acids.

This chain connects TRBV20-1 to TRBJ2-7; the D is unclear. This CDR3 spans 13 amino acids. V lost 6 bases and J 7 bases, leaving 19 bases between the germline ends. Germline CDR1 is DFQATT and CDR2 is SNEGSKA (reference sequence). CDR3 coding DNA: TGCAGTGCCTCGGCTCACACATTGGGGGAGCAGTACTTC. It specifies CSASAHTLGEQYF.

The rearrangement uses TRBV2 and TRBJ1-5; D ambiguous. CDR1 and CDR2 from the germline V gene are SNHLY and FYNNEI. The CDR3 is 14 residues long. Trimming removed 0 bases from V and 7 bases from J, with 10 bases in between. Here the CDR3 DNA reads TGTGCCAGCAGTGAAGCAGTTTCGCGCCAGCCCCAGCATTTT. Translating gives CASSEAVSRQPQHF.

The chain combines TRBV6-5 with TRBJ1-2; D not resolved. CDR1 MNHEY and CDR2 SVGAGI come from the germline V gene. The CDR3 loop spans 13 amino acids. The V gene lost 2 bases and the J gene lost 7 bases, with 11 bases spanning the gap. As DNA, the CDR3 is TGTGCCAGCAGTTACAGTTTTTTGGGTGGCTACACCTTC. This gives the protein CASSYSFLGGYTF.

This clone was seen ten or more times. The chain carries TRBV19 and TRBJ1-5; D uncertain. Germline V lookup: CDR1 LNHDA, CDR2 SQIVND (reference sequence). This CDR3 has 15 amino acids. V lost 1 base and J 5 bases, leaving 12 bases between the germline ends. In nucleotides, the CDR3 is TGTGCCAGTAGTATAGTGGCGGAATGGGATCAGCCCCAGCATTTT. Its translation: CASSIVAEWDQPQHF. The whole variable domain, filled in from reference TRBV19 and TRBJ1-5, reads DGGITQSPKYLFRKEGQNVTLSCEQNLNHDAMYWYRQDPGQGLRLIYYSQIVNDFQKGDIAEGYSVSREKKESFPLTVTSAQKNPTAFYLCASSIVAEWDQPQHFGDGTRLSIL.

This chain links TRBV12-3 or TRBV12-4 with TRBJ1-5, with D perhaps matching TRBD1 (5 bases). The CDR3 consists of 14 residues. Trimming took off 4 bases at V and 11 bases at J, with 18 bases between the two ends. The CDR3 nucleotides are TGTGCCAGCAGTTCAGCGGACGGCCCGGGGGCCCAGCATTTT. Translated, it gives CASSSADGPGAQHF.